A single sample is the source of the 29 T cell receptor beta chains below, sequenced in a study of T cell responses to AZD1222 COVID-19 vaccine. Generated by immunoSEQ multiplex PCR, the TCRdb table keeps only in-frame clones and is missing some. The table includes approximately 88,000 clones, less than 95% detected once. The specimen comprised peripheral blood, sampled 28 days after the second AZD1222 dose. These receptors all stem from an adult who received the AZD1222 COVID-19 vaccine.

CDR3 region: CASRAAGGNYGYTF. CDR3 bases: TGTGCCAGCAGGGCGGCAGGGGGCAACTATGGCTACACCTTC. V is TRBV6-4 and J is TRBJ1-2, with 8 nucleotides matching TRBD1. The trim removed 6 bases at V and 2 bases at J, leaving 5 bases unmatched. This CDR3 has 14 amino acids. CDR1 and CDR2 (germline): MRHNA, SNTAGT.

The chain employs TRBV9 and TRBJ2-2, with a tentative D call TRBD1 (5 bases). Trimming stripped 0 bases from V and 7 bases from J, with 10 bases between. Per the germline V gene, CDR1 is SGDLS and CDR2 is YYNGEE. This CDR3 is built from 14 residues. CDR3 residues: CASSVVGLGGELFF. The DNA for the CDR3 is TGTGCCAGCAGCGTAGTGGGGCTGGGCGGGGAGCTGTTTTTT. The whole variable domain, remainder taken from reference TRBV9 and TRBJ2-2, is DSGVTQTPKHLITATGQRVTLRCSPRSGDLSVYWYQQSLDQGLQFLIQYYNGEERAKGNILERFSAQQFPDLHSELNLSSLELGDSALYFCASSVVGLGGELFFGEGSRLTVL.

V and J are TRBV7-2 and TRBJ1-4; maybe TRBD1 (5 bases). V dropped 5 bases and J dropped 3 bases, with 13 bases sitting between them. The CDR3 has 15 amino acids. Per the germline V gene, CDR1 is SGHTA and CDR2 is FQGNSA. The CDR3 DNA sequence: TGTGCCAGCAGCCTCTCAGGGTCGGCTAATGAAAAACTGTTTTTT. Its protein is CASSLSGSANEKLFF.

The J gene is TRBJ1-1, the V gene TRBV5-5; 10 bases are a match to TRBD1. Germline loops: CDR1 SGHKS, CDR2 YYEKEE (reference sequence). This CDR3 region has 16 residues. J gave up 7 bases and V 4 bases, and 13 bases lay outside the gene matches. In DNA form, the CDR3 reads TGTGCCAGCAGCCAGACCCGGGACAGGGGAGGAGGTGAAGCTTTCTTT. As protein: CASSQTRDRGGGEAFF.

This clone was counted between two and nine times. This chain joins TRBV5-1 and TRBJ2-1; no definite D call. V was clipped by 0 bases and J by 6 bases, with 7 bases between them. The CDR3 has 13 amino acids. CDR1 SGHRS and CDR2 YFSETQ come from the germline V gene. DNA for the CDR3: TGCGCCAGCAGCTTGGCTCCCCCCAATGAGCAGTTCTTC. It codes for CASSLAPPNEQFF.

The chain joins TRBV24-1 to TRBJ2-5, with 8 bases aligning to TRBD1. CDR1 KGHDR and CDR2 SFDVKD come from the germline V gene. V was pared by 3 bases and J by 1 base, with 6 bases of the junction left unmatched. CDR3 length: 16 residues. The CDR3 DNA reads TGTGCCACCAGTGATCGAATGGACAGGGCCCAAGAGACCCAGTACTTC. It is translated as CATSDRMDRAQETQYF.

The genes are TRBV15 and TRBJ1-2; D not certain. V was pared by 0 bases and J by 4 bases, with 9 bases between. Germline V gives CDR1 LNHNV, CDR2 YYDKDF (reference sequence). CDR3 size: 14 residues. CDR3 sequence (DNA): TGTGCCACCAGCAGAGATAGCCAGAGCTATGGCTACACCTTC. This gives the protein CATSRDSQSYGYTF.

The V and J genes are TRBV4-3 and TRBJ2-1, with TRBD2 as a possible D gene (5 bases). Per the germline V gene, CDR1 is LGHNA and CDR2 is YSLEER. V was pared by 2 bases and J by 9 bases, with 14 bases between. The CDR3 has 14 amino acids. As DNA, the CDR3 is TGCGCCAGCAGCCAATCGCCTAGCATGGGTGAGCAGTTCTTC. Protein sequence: CASSQSPSMGEQFF.

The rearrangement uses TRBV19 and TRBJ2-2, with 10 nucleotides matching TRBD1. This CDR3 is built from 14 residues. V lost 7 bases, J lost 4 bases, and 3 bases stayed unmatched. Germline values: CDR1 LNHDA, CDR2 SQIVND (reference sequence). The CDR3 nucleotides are TGTGCCAGTATAGGGACAGGGGCCACCGGGGAGCTGTTTTTT. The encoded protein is CASIGTGATGELFF. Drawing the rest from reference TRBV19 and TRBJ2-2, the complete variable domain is DGGITQSPKYLFRKEGQNVTLSCEQNLNHDAMYWYRQDPGQGLRLIYYSQIVNDFQKGDIAEGYSVSREKKESFPLTVTSAQKNPTAFYLCASIGTGATGELFFGEGSRLTVL.

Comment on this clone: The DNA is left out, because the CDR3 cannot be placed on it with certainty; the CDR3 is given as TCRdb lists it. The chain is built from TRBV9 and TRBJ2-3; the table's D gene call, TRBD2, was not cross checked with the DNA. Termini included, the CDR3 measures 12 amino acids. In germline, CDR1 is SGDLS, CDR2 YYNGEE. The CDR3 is CASSVGSGTRNF.

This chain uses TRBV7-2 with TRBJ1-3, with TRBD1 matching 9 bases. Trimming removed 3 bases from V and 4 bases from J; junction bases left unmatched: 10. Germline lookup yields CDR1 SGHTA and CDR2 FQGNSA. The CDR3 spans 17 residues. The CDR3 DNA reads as TGTGCCAGCAGCTTCCCGGGACAGGGTCGGTCCGGAAACACCATATATTTT. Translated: CASSFPGQGRSGNTIYF.

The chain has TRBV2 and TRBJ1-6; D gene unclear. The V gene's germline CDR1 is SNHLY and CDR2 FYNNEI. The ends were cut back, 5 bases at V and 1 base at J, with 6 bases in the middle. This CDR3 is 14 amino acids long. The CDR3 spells CASSSGSYNSPLHF. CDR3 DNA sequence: TGTGCCAGCAGTTCCGGGTCCTATAATTCACCCCTCCACTTT.

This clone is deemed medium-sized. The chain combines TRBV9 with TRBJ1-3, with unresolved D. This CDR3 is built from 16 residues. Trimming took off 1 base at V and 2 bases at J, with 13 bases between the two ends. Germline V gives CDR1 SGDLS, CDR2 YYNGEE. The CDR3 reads CASSVTPGRAGNTIYF. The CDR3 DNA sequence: TGTGCCAGCAGCGTAACCCCCGGAAGGGCTGGAAACACCATATATTTT. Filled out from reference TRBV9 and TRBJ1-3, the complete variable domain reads DSGVTQTPKHLITATGQRVTLRCSPRSGDLSVYWYQQSLDQGLQFLIQYYNGEERAKGNILERFSAQQFPDLHSELNLSSLELGDSALYFCASSVTPGRAGNTIYFGEGSWLTVV.

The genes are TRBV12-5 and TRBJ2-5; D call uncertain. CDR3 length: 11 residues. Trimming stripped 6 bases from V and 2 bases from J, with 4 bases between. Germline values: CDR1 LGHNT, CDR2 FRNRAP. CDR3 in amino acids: CASGPQETQYF. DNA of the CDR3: TGTGCTAGTGGACCTCAAGAGACCCAGTACTTC.

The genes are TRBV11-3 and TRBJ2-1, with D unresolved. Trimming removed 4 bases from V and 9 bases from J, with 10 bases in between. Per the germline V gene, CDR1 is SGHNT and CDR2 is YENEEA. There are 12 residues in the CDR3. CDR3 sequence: CASSSHLSEQFF. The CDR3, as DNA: TGTGCCAGCAGCTCGCACCTCAGTGAGCAGTTCTTC.

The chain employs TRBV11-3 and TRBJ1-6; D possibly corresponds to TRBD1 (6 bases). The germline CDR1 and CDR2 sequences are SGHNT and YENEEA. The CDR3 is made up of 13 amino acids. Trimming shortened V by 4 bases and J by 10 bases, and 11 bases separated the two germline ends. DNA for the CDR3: TGTGCCAGCAGCTCCGGGACAAAATCACCCCTCCACTTT. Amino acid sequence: CASSSGTKSPLHF.

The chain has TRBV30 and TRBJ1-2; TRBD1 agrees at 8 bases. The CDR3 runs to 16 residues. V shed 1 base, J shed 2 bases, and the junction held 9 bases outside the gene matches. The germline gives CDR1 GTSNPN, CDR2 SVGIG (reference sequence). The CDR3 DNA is TGTGCCTGGAGTGAATTACTCAGGGGGCGAAACTATGGCTACACCTTC. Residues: CAWSELLRGRNYGYTF.

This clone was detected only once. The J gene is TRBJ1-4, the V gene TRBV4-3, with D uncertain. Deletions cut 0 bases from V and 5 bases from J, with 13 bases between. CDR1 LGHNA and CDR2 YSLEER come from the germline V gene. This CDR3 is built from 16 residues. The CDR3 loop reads CASSQEAGKGNEKLFF. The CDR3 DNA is TGCGCCAGCAGCCAAGAAGCGGGGAAGGGAAATGAAAAACTGTTTTTT.

The CDR3 bases are TGCGCCAGCACGCCGGGACATAACACTGAAGCTTTCTTT. Translating it yields CASTPGHNTEAFF. This sequence joins TRBV5-1 and TRBJ1-1, with a possible D match to TRBD1 (6 bases). The CDR3 consists of 13 residues. V was pared by 6 bases and J by 2 bases, with 11 bases between. Germline CDR1 is SGHRS and CDR2 is YFSETQ.

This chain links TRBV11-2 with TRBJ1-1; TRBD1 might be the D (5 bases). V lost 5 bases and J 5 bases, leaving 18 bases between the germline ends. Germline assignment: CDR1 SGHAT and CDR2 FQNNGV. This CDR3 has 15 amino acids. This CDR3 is CASSPQGWAGTEAFF. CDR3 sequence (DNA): TGTGCCAGCAGCCCTCAGGGTTGGGCTGGGACTGAAGCTTTCTTT.

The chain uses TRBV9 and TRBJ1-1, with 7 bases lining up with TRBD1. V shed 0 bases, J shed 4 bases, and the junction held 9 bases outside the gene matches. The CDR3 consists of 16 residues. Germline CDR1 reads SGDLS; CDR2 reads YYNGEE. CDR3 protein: CASSVDRGRGSTEAFF. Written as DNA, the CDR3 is TGTGCCAGCAGCGTAGATAGGGGCAGGGGGAGCACTGAAGCTTTCTTT. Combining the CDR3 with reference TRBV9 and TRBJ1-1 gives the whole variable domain DSGVTQTPKHLITATGQRVTLRCSPRSGDLSVYWYQQSLDQGLQFLIQYYNGEERAKGNILERFSAQQFPDLHSELNLSSLELGDSALYFCASSVDRGRGSTEAFFGQGTRLTVV.

The CDR3 here is CASRGTGRSYEQYF. Here the CDR3 DNA reads TGTGCCAGCAGAGGTACAGGGCGGTCCTACGAGCAGTACTTC. V usage is TRBV6-5 and J usage is TRBJ2-7; a possible D gene is TRBD1 (6 bases). Trimming took 6 bases from V and 1 from J, leaving 13 bases between them. The CDR3 runs to 14 residues. Germline CDR1 is MNHEY and CDR2 is SVGAGI.

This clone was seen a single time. CDR3 sequence (DNA): TGTGCCAGCAGTGAACCTTACAGGCTTAATAGCAATCAGCCCCAGCATTTT. Amino acids: CASSEPYRLNSNQPQHF. This chain joins TRBV6-1 and TRBJ1-5, with a weak D call TRBD1 (5 bases). The germline V and J ends were trimmed by 2 bases and 0 bases, with 14 bases remaining between them. From germline, CDR1 is MNHNS and CDR2 SASEGT. The CDR3 length is 17 residues.

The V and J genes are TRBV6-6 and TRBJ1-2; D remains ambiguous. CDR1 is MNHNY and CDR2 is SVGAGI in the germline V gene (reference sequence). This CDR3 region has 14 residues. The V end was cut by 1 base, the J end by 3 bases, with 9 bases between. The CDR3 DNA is TGTGCCAGCAGTTACTACCCCAGTGACTATGGCTACACCTTC. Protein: CASSYYPSDYGYTF.

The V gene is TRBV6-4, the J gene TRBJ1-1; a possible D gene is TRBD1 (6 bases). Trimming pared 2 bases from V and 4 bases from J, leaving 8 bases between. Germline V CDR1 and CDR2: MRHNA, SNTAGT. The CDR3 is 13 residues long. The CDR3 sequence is CASSDTGFTEAFF. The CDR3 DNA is TGTGCCAGCAGTGACACAGGGTTCACTGAAGCTTTCTTT.

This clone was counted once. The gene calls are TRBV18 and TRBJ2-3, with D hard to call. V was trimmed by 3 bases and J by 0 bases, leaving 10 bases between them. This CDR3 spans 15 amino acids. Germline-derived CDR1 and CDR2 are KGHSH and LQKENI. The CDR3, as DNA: TGTGCCAGCTCACCTGTCGCGGCTAGCACAGATACGCAGTATTTT. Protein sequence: CASSPVAASTDTQYF.

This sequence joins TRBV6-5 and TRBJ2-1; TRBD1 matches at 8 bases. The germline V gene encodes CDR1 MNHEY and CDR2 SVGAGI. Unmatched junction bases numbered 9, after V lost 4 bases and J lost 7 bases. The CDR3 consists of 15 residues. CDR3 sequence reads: CASSWRTGPRNEQFF. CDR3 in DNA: TGTGCCAGCAGTTGGAGGACAGGGCCCCGTAATGAGCAGTTCTTC.

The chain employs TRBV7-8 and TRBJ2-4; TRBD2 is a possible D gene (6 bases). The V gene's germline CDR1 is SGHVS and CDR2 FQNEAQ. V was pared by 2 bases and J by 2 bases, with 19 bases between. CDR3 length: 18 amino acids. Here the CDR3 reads CASSLNRRGDGTKNIQYF. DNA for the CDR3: TGTGCCAGCAGCTTAAATCGGCGGGGCGATGGGACCAAAAACATTCAGTACTTC. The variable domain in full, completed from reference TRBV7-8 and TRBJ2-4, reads GAGVSQSPRYKVAKRGQDVALRCDPISGHVSLFWYQQALGQGPEFLTYFQNEAQLDKSGLPSDRFFAERPEGSVSTLKIQRTQQEDSAVYLCASSLNRRGDGTKNIQYFGAGTRLSVL.

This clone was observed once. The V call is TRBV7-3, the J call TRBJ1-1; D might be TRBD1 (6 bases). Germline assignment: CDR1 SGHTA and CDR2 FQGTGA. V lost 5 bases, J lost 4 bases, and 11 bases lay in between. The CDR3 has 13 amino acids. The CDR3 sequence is CASSTQGITEAFF. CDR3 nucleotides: TGTGCCAGCAGCACACAGGGAATCACTGAAGCTTTCTTT.